Sequencing of this T cell receptor (beta chain) was carried out in a study of lymphopenia after photon versus proton radiotherapy. The study, taken as a whole, reports: After lymphocyte nadir, photon-treated repertoires showed oligoclonal expansion, especially CD8+ Temra. Relative stability marked proton patients; photon patients lost diversity and naive cells. Only patients who died were analyzed for survival; proton advantage is unproven. Larger post-nadir TCR diversity loss correlated inversely with survival in deceased patients.

Details on this clone: Its target is unknown.

The table came from immunoSEQ multiplex PCR; TCRdb's copy has only in-frame clones and leaves some out. The data hold some 70,000 clones, with more than 75% observed a single time. V dropped 0 bases and J dropped 1; count of bases not matched to a gene: 4. The length of the CDR3 is 16 residues. Per germline, CDR1 SGHTA and CDR2 FQGNSA. The starting material was peripheral blood, obtained from a patient treated with proton-based radiotherapy. The clonotype comes from an elderly man with esophageal cancer. The J gene is TRBJ2-5, the V gene TRBV7-2; 8 positions agree with TRBD1. Here the CDR3 reads CASSLAGTGVQETQYF. CDR3 sequence (DNA): TGTGCCAGCAGCTTAGCCGGGACAGGTGTCCAAGAGACCCAGTACTTC.